These 10 T cell receptor beta chains share one sample of origin, sequenced in a study of regulatory T cells in long-lasting Graves disease (dated by TCRdb to about 2021). Libraries were prepared through multiplex PCR. Sequencer: Illumina HiSeq 4000. CDR3 regions were amplified by Arm-PCR with iRepertoire HTBI primers to construct TCR beta libraries. The public reads were quality trimmed at Q25 with fastp and then assembled into clones with MiXCR by TCRdb, keeping productive beta chains. Rows matching on CDR3 protein sequence are summarized as one entry with the most common DNA and genes. Counted in this sample were 350,000 to 400,000 distinct CDR3 sequences; around 15% of them appeared once. 20% to 25% of the sample goes to the ten largest clones. Explained via the paper, the time point label denotes: newly diagnosed GD, antithyroid drugs for less than 3 months. RNA was extracted from PBMCs in TRIzol for both TCR sequencing and RNA sequencing.

This sample was shared with a second study, whose subject was T cells in Graves' hyperthyroidism and ophthalmopathy.

The starting material was peripheral blood mononuclear cells (PBMCs), obtained at new diagnosis, from a patient treated with antithyroid drugs. The receptors here all came from a woman aged 18-35 years with Graves disease. Donor details come from another sample of the same person, matched by shared clones.

Turning to this clonotype: This may be a read error, as it is one base from a much larger clone. The chain combines TRBV6-1 with TRBJ2-7, with TRBD2 matching over 9 bases. The ends lost 6 bases at V and 2 bases at J; junction bases unmatched: 5. CDR3 length equals 14 residues. The germline V gene has CDR1 MNHNS and CDR2 SASEGT. The CDR3 DNA sequence: TGTGCCAGCAGCCCCGGCGGGGGGGCCTACGAGCAGTACTTC. Translated: CASSPGGGAYEQYF.

This clonotype appeared many times. The CDR3 sequence: CASSEAPGAGTEAFF. As DNA, the CDR3 is TGTGCCAGCAGTGAAGCCCCAGGGGCAGGCACTGAAGCTTTCTTT. This rearrangement joins TRBV2 to TRBJ1-1, with TRBD1 as a possible D gene (6 bases). The CDR3 extends over 15 amino acids. V was trimmed by 0 bases and J by 4 bases, leaving 12 bases between them. Germline V gene lookup returns CDR1 SNHLY and CDR2 FYNNEI.

The table lists this clonotype with many counts. The chain joins TRBV3-1 to TRBJ2-1; possible D gene TRBD1, 5 bases. The V gene lost 2 bases and the J gene lost 9 bases, with 23 bases spanning the gap. Germline CDR1 and CDR2: LGHDT and YNNKEL (reference sequence). The CDR3 loop spans 17 amino acids. CDR3 sequence reads: CASSQFHRSTRRVEQFF. CDR3 nucleotides: TGTGCCAGCAGCCAATTCCACAGGAGCACCCGTCGTGTTGAGCAGTTCTTC.

This clonotype was counted at least ten times. The rearrangement uses TRBV20-1 and TRBJ2-1; 10 nucleotides align to TRBD2. This CDR3 region has 14 residues. Germline V gene lookup returns CDR1 DFQATT and CDR2 SNEGSKA (reference sequence). With 6 bases clipped from V and 2 bases from J, the junction kept 4 bases outside the gene matches. Here the CDR3 DNA reads TGCAGTGCCCCTAGCGGGAGAACCTACAATGAGCAGTTCTTC. Translation: CSAPSGRTYNEQFF.

This clonotype appeared many times. This chain uses TRBV18 with TRBJ1-3; tentatively, D is TRBD1 (6 bases). CDR1 KGHSH and CDR2 LQKENI come from the germline V gene. Trimming shortened V by 3 bases and J by 0 bases, and 15 bases separated the two germline ends. The CDR3 length is 17 residues. As DNA, the CDR3 is TGTGCCAGCTCACCCAAAACGCGGGGGCCCTCTGGAAACACCATATATTTT. Its protein product is CASSPKTRGPSGNTIYF.

This clonotype was picked up many times. This chain joins TRBV24-1 and TRBJ1-6, with a tentative D call TRBD1 (5 bases). Germline assignment: CDR1 KGHDR and CDR2 SFDVKD. This CDR3 is built from 13 residues. V was shortened by 5 bases and J by 4 bases, with 5 bases between the two germline ends. CDR3 residues: CATSGTYNSPLHF. The DNA of the CDR3 is TGTGCCACCAGTGGGACATATAATTCACCCCTCCACTTT.

CDR3 in DNA: TGCGCCAGCAGCTGGGAGCCCTTCTCTGGAAACACCATATATTTT. It codes for CASSWEPFSGNTIYF. The rearrangement uses TRBV5-1 and TRBJ1-3; D is unclear. Germline CDR1 reads SGHRS; CDR2 reads YFSETQ. V was pared by 3 bases and J by 0 bases, with 10 bases between. The CDR3 sequence is 15 residues long.

The sample holds many counts of this clonotype. The CDR3 region has the DNA TGTGCCAGCAGCCAGACCGGGGGGGCCCTACGCGCTGAAGCTTTCTTT. This encodes CASSQTGGALRAEAFF. The chain recombines TRBV3-1 with TRBJ1-1, with D tentatively TRBD1 (6 bases). Germline V lookup: CDR1 LGHDT, CDR2 YNNKEL (reference sequence). V lost 3 bases, J lost 6 bases, and 20 bases lay in between. The CDR3 has 16 amino acids.

This clonotype was seen more than once but under ten times. This rearrangement joins TRBV14 to TRBJ2-1; TRBD2 aligns across 8 bases. This CDR3 is built from 17 residues. Germline V gene sequence: CDR1 SGHDN, CDR2 FVKESK. J lost 8 bases, V lost 3 bases, and 15 bases had no gene match. CDR3 nucleotide sequence: TGTGCCAGCAGCCAGGATGCAAGGGCGGGAGGTTTCTATGAGCAGTTCTTC. It specifies CASSQDARAGGFYEQFF.

This clonotype was counted many times. This sequence joins TRBV4-1 and TRBJ2-1, with D tentatively TRBD2 (5 bases). V lost 2 bases and J lost 6, with 8 bases in between. The CDR3 contains 13 residues. Germline CDR1 is MGHRA and CDR2 is YSYEKL. In nucleotides, the CDR3 is TGCGCCAGCAGCCAACGAGGGTCCAATGAGCAGTTCTTC. This encodes CASSQRGSNEQFF.